Listed here is a single T cell receptor (beta chain). Its antigen is not known. TCRdb re-called the reads with MiXCR, one entry per CDR3 protein. The sample carries some 800,000 distinct CDR3 sequences, over 25% recorded once. The data originate from a study of T cell repertoires in cytomegalovirus infection. Study-level background: Indicated by public TCR beta signatures were CMV infection and matching HLA type.

The receptor was isolated from a human donor in good health (CMV status not recorded). Some clones in this sample may be carry-over from other donors' samples. The sample in question was cultured CD8+ T cells from PBMCs, obtained from culture after CMV antigen stimulation.

As DNA, the CDR3 is TGCGCCAGCAGCCAAGGGGCTCTTAGGGGAGGCTACACCTTC. It codes for CASSQGALRGGYTF. The V and J genes are TRBV4-1 and TRBJ1-2; D perhaps matches TRBD1 (5 bases). With 1 base removed from V and 8 bases from J, the gap between germline ends came to 14 bases. The CDR3 is 14 residues long. Germline assignment: CDR1 MGHRA and CDR2 YSYEKL.